These T cell receptor beta chains were read from a single sample in a study of CD8+ T cells in alopecia areata. This table comes from immunoSEQ multiplex PCR, and its TCRdb copy is limited to in-frame clones, with some not included. The sample shows around 100,000 clones, about 44% of them seen only once. This sample comprised CD8+ T cells sorted from blood, obtained at week 24, from a patient treated with tofacitinib. The receptors here all came from a human donor with alopecia areata. Each CDR3 is given with its conserved first and last residue. Fields, in order: clone size, D gene, J gene, V gene, CDR3 protein, CDR3 DNA. D genes are given only for firm matches. Some rows mark clone size as missing; the rest say once, few, many or name a class of expanded clone.

size: NA; D: NA; J: TRBJ2-1; V: TRBV7-9; CDR3: CASIERNEQFF; DNA: TGTGCCAGCATCGAGAGGAATGAGCAGTTCTTC
size: NA; D: TRBD1; J: TRBJ2-3; V: TRBV7-3; CDR3: CASSLRGQGATDTQYF; DNA: TGTGCCAGCAGCTTACGAGGACAGGGGGCTACAGATACGCAGTATTTT
size: few; D: NA; J: TRBJ2-7; V: TRBV11-3; CDR3: CASSLSPSSYEQYF; DNA: TGTGCCAGCAGCTTGTCCCCTAGCTCCTACGAGCAGTACTTC
size: few; D: NA; J: TRBJ2-1; V: TRBV4-1; CDR3: CASSQTNGVHEQFF; DNA: TGCGCCAGCAGCCAGACAAACGGGGTACATGAGCAGTTCTTC
size: few; D: NA; J: TRBJ1-1; V: TRBV4-1; CDR3: CASSQDQLNTEAFF; DNA: TGCGCCAGCAGCCAAGATCAATTGAACACTGAAGCTTTCTTT
size: NA; D: NA; J: TRBJ2-7; V: TRBV4-1; CDR3: CASSLRSGAEQYF; DNA: TGCGCCAGCAGCCTCCGTTCGGGAGCCGAGCAGTACTTC
size: NA; D: TRBD2; J: TRBJ2-1; V: TRBV7-3; CDR3: CASSPRVAGAGEQFF; DNA: TGTGCCAGCAGCCCAAGGGTAGCGGGAGCAGGCGAGCAGTTCTTC
size: NA; D: TRBD2; J: TRBJ2-2; V: TRBV4-1; CDR3: CASMPSAVGGSGGELFF; DNA: TGCGCCAGCATGCCGTCGGCCGTCGGCGGGAGCGGCGGGGAGCTGTTTTTT
size: few; D: NA; J: TRBJ1-2; V: TRBV19; CDR3: CASSMWRASNYGYTF; DNA: TGTGCCAGTAGTATGTGGAGGGCCTCTAACTATGGCTACACCTTC
size: few; D: NA; J: TRBJ2-6; V: TRBV5-1; CDR3: CASSLVWTDSSGANVLTF; DNA: TGCGCCAGCAGCTTGGTTTGGACAGACAGCTCTGGGGCCAACGTCCTGACTTTC
size: few; D: TRBD2; J: TRBJ2-4; V: TRBV29-1; CDR3: CSVLGLAGGSNIQYF; DNA: TGCAGCGTACTAGGACTAGCGGGAGGTTCGAACATTCAGTACTTC
size: few; D: NA; J: TRBJ1-1; V: TRBV19; CDR3: CASSMKGSDTEAFF; DNA: TGTGCCAGTAGTATGAAAGGGTCGGACACTGAAGCTTTCTTT
size: NA; D: NA; J: TRBJ1-1; V: TRBV2; CDR3: CASSDGTLNTEAFF; DNA: TGTGCCAGCAGCGACGGGACCTTGAACACTGAAGCTTTCTTT
size: few; D: NA; J: TRBJ2-7; V: TRBV4-1; CDR3: CASSQVKATDDEQYF; DNA: TGCGCCAGCAGCCAAGTTAAGGCCACGGACGACGAGCAGTACTTC
size: NA; D: NA; J: TRBJ2-1; V: TRBV19; CDR3: CASGLGSYNEQFF; DNA: TGTGCCAGTGGTTTGGGGAGCTACAATGAGCAGTTCTTC
size: NA; D: NA; J: TRBJ2-7; V: TRBV29-1; CDR3: CSVETVSSYEQYF; DNA: TGCAGCGTTGAAACCGTCAGTTCCTACGAGCAGTACTTC
size: NA; D: NA; J: TRBJ2-3; V: TRBV4-1; CDR3: CASSLGPGTDTQYF; DNA: TGCGCCAGCAGCCTTGGACCCGGAACAGATACGCAGTATTTT
size: NA; D: TRBD2; J: TRBJ2-7; V: TRBV9; CDR3: CASSVASSAGGESYEQYF; DNA: TGTGCCAGCAGCGTAGCCTCCTCGGCGGGGGGGGAGTCCTACGAGCAGTACTTC
size: once; D: TRBD2; J: TRBJ2-7; V: TRBV7-9; CDR3: CASSQTPGGEQYF; DNA: TGTGCCAGCAGCCAGACCCCGGGGGGCGAGCAGTACTTC
size: NA; D: TRBD2; J: TRBJ2-1; V: TRBV27; CDR3: CASSLQPSGDNEQFF; DNA: TGTGCCAGCAGTTTACAGCCTAGCGGGGACAATGAGCAGTTCTTC
size: NA; D: NA; J: TRBJ1-2; V: TRBV11-2; CDR3: CASSLAYSYGYTF; DNA: TGTGCCAGCAGCTTAGCTTACAGCTATGGCTACACCTTC
size: NA; D: TRBD2; J: TRBJ2-7; V: TRBV7-9; CDR3: CASSLVPSGSEQYF; DNA: TGTGCCAGCAGCTTAGTTCCTAGCGGGAGTGAGCAGTACTTC
size: NA; D: NA; J: TRBJ2-7; V: TRBV2; CDR3: CASSWGLSGYEQYF; DNA: TGTGCCAGCAGTTGGGGACTTTCTGGGTACGAGCAGTACTTC
size: few; D: TRBD2; J: TRBJ2-7; V: TRBV4-1; CDR3: CASGEGYEQYF; DNA: TGCGCCAGCGGGGAGGGTTACGAGCAGTACTTC
size: NA; D: TRBD1; J: TRBJ2-6; V: TRBV6-4; CDR3: CASTRDRDSGANVLTF; DNA: TGTGCCAGCACTCGGGACAGGGACTCTGGGGCCAACGTCCTGACTTTC
size: few; D: NA; J: TRBJ1-1; V: TRBV6-5; CDR3: CASSYYRHNTEAFF; DNA: TGTGCCAGCAGTTACTATCGGCATAACACTGAAGCTTTCTTT
size: NA; D: TRBD1; J: TRBJ2-4; V: TRBV15; CDR3: CATSRDQGALAKNIQYF; DNA: TGTGCCACCAGCAGGGACCAGGGGGCCCTGGCCAAAAACATTCAGTACTTC
size: NA; D: NA; J: TRBJ2-3; V: TRBV29-1; CDR3: CSVEARTDTQYF; DNA: TGCAGCGTTGAAGCTAGAACAGATACGCAGTATTTT
size: few; D: NA; J: TRBJ1-1; V: TRBV9; CDR3: CASSVDPIAPGFEAFF; DNA: TGTGCCAGCAGCGTAGACCCAATCGCACCGGGTTTTGAAGCTTTCTTT
size: few; D: TRBD1; J: TRBJ2-7; V: TRBV28; CDR3: CASNDGTGIYEQYF; DNA: TGTGCCAGCAACGACGGGACAGGAATATATGAGCAGTACTTC
size: few; D: NA; J: TRBJ2-5; V: TRBV27; CDR3: CASSPGLVRDQYF; DNA: TGTGCCAGCAGTCCAGGTCTGGTCAGGGACCAGTACTTC
size: few; D: NA; J: TRBJ2-7; V: TRBV29-1; CDR3: CSVGAGVEQYF; DNA: TGCAGCGTTGGGGCTGGGGTCGAGCAGTACTTC
size: NA; D: TRBD1; J: TRBJ2-7; V: TRBV11-2; CDR3: CASSLGQRQDEQYF; DNA: TGTGCCAGCAGCTTGGGACAGCGGCAGGACGAGCAGTACTTC
size: once; D: NA; J: TRBJ2-7; V: TRBV4-3; CDR3: CASSQGRAGSSYEQYF; DNA: TGCGCCAGCAGCCAGGGGCGAGCGGGCAGCTCCTACGAGCAGTACTTC
size: NA; D: NA; J: TRBJ2-2; V: TRBV6-4; CDR3: CASSPKNTGELFF; DNA: TGTGCCAGCAGTCCAAAGAACACCGGGGAGCTGTTTTTT
size: few; D: NA; J: TRBJ2-7; V: TRBV7-9; CDR3: CASSPDYEQYF; DNA: TGTGCCAGCAGCCCCGACTACGAGCAGTACTTC
size: few; D: TRBD2; J: TRBJ2-1; V: TRBV4-1; CDR3: CASSQDSTSGPSYNEQFF; DNA: TGCGCCAGCAGCCAAGATTCGACTAGCGGGCCCTCCTACAATGAGCAGTTCTTC
size: NA; D: NA; J: TRBJ2-1; V: TRBV4-1; CDR3: CASSQTLQGIADNYNEQFF; DNA: TGCGCCAGCAGCCAAACCCTACAGGGAATAGCGGACAATTACAATGAGCAGTTCTTC
size: NA; D: NA; J: TRBJ2-7; V: TRBV9; CDR3: CASSPPRGAYEQYF; DNA: TGTGCCAGCAGCCCCCCGCGGGGAGCCTACGAGCAGTACTTC
size: few; D: NA; J: TRBJ1-2; V: TRBV29-1; CDR3: CSVSGLYGYTF; DNA: TGCAGCGTTTCAGGGCTTTACGGCTACACCTTC
size: NA; D: NA; J: TRBJ1-1; V: TRBV6-6; CDR3: CASSYSVLMNTEAFF; DNA: TGTGCCAGCAGTTACTCAGTCCTGATGAACACTGAAGCTTTCTTT
size: few; D: NA; J: TRBJ2-7; V: TRBV27; CDR3: CASSLGAGEPYEQYF; DNA: TGTGCCAGCAGTTTAGGGGCAGGCGAACCCTACGAGCAGTACTTC
size: few; D: NA; J: TRBJ2-7; V: TRBV7-6; CDR3: CASSFGREQYF; DNA: TGTGCCAGCAGCTTTGGGCGGGAGCAGTACTTC
size: NA; D: NA; J: TRBJ1-5; V: TRBV7-9; CDR3: CASSDRQADQPQHF; DNA: TGTGCCAGCAGCGACCGACAGGCTGATCAGCCCCAGCATTTT
size: NA; D: NA; J: TRBJ1-1; V: TRBV19; CDR3: CASNMNTEAFF; DNA: TGTGCCAGTAATATGAACACTGAAGCTTTCTTT
size: once; D: TRBD2; J: TRBJ2-3; V: TRBV4-1; CDR3: CASSHSFRGSIADTQYF; DNA: TGCGCCAGCAGCCATAGTTTCCGCGGGAGTATCGCAGATACGCAGTATTTT
size: NA; D: NA; J: TRBJ2-2; V: TRBV9; CDR3: CASSAGENPGELFF; DNA: TGTGCCAGCAGCGCCGGAGAGAATCCCGGGGAGCTGTTTTTT
size: few; D: NA; J: TRBJ2-1; V: TRBV11-2; CDR3: CASSAPLFTRTYNEQFF; DNA: TGTGCCAGTTCGGCACCCCTCTTCACTAGAACCTACAATGAGCAGTTCTTC
size: NA; D: NA; J: TRBJ2-7; V: TRBV5-1; CDR3: CASRLNYEQYF; DNA: TGCGCCAGCAGGCTGAACTACGAGCAGTACTTC
size: NA; D: NA; J: TRBJ2-7; V: TRBV23-1; CDR3: CASSPRLLRYEQYF; DNA: TGCGCCAGCAGCCCCCGGTTGCTCCGCTACGAGCAGTACTTC
size: few; D: TRBD1; J: TRBJ2-7; V: TRBV29-1; CDR3: CSVGRQGDSYEQYF; DNA: TGCAGCGTTGGAAGACAGGGTGATTCCTACGAGCAGTACTTC
size: NA; D: NA; J: TRBJ2-7; V: TRBV25-1; CDR3: CASRSVGSYEQYF; DNA: TGTGCCAGCAGGTCCGTAGGGTCCTACGAGCAGTACTTC
size: NA; D: NA; J: TRBJ2-1; V: TRBV29-1; CDR3: CSETLSTTTNEQFF; DNA: TGCAGCGAGACACTAAGCACAACCACCAATGAGCAGTTCTTC